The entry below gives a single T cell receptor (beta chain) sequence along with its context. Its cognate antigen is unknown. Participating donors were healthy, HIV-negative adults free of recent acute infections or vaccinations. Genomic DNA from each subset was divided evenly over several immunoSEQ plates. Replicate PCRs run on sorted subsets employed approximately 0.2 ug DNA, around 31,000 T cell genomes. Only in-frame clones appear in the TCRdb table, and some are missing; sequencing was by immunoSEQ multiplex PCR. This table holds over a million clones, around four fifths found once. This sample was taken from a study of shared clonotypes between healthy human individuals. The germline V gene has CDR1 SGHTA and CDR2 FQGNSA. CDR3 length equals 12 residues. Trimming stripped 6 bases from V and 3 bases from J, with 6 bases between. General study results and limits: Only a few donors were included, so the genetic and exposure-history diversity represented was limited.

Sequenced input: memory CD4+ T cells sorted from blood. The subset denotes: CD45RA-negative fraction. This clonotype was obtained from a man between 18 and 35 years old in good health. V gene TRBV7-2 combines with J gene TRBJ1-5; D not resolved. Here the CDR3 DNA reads TGTGCCAGCAGAAGGGCCAATCAGCCCCAGCATTTT. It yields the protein CASRRANQPQHF.